The next 17 T cell receptor beta chains were all read from a single sample in a study of identical twins. TCRdb passed the 5' RACE reads through MiXCR, listing each CDR3 protein once. The sample contains roughly 350,000 distinct CDR3 sequences, about 12% of which appear only once. The same specimen was also included in a second study, on yellow fever vaccine responses in identical twins.

Sequencing was done on a sample of CD8+ T cells sorted from blood. Receptors were obtained from a woman aged 18-30 years in good health.

The chain employs TRBV7-8 and TRBJ1-2; D remains ambiguous. The CDR3 spans 14 residues. V gave up 1 base and J gave up 3 bases, with 9 bases separating them. Germline CDR1 and CDR2: SGHVS and FQNEAQ. The CDR3: CASSLVEGDYGYTF. CDR3 nucleotide sequence: TGTGCCAGCAGCTTAGTGGAGGGAGACTATGGCTACACCTTC. Full variable domain (outside the CDR3, taken from reference TRBV7-8 and TRBJ1-2): GAGVSQSPRYKVAKRGQDVALRCDPISGHVSLFWYQQALGQGPEFLTYFQNEAQLDKSGLPSDRFFAERPEGSVSTLKIQRTQQEDSAVYLCASSLVEGDYGYTFGSGTRLTVV.

This clonotype was seen a handful of times. The chain joins TRBV20-1 to TRBJ1-1; no firm D call. CDR3 length equals 14 residues. The germline V gene has CDR1 DFQATT and CDR2 SNEGSKA (reference sequence). The germline V and J ends were trimmed by 0 bases and 1 base, with 9 bases remaining between them. CDR3 sequence reads: CSARDLAANTEAFF. CDR3 coding DNA: TGCAGTGCTAGAGATCTCGCAGCGAACACTGAAGCTTTCTTT.

This chain joins TRBV7-8 and TRBJ2-1; 9 bases fit TRBD1. The trim removed 5 bases at V and 5 bases at J, leaving 7 bases unmatched. This CDR3 spans 15 amino acids. Germline CDR1 and CDR2: SGHVS and FQNEAQ. CDR3 in DNA: TGTGCCAGCAGCCCCCCCCGGGACAGGGACAATGAGCAGTTCTTC. Amino acid sequence: CASSPPRDRDNEQFF.

This clonotype was seen repeatedly, ten times or more. This sequence joins TRBV12-3 or TRBV12-4 and TRBJ2-7, with D uncertain. This CDR3 spans 14 amino acids. V lost 1 base and J lost 0, with 7 bases in between. The CDR3 sequence: CASSLGIRSYEQYF. CDR3 DNA sequence: TGTGCCAGCAGTTTAGGGATCCGCTCCTACGAGCAGTACTTC.

This clonotype was picked up many times. The chain is built from TRBV27 and TRBJ1-2; TRBD1 might be the D (6 bases). The CDR3 consists of 14 residues. Germline loops: CDR1 MNHEY, CDR2 SMNVEV (reference sequence). Trimming took 6 bases from V and 4 from J, leaving 15 bases between them. The CDR3 spells CASRTVGGSYGYTF. Written as DNA, the CDR3 is TGTGCCAGCAGAACAGTGGGGGGCAGCTATGGCTACACCTTC.

J is TRBJ2-7 and V is TRBV15; no reliable D call. Germline CDR1 is LNHNV and CDR2 is YYDKDF (reference sequence). V was clipped by 0 bases and J by 2 bases, with 11 bases between them. The CDR3 spans 15 residues. CDR3 amino acids: CATSRDRPSPYEQYV. The CDR3 DNA reads as TGTGCCACCAGCAGAGATAGGCCCAGCCCCTACGAGCAGTACGTC.

This clonotype was seen a few times. V gene TRBV6-5 combines with J gene TRBJ2-3; D gene unclear. Germline assignment: CDR1 MNHEY and CDR2 SVGAGI. The CDR3 totals 16 residues. V shed 0 bases and J shed 3 bases, with 13 bases lying between them. The CDR3 coding sequence is TGTGCCAGCAGTTACTCGTCAGTGCGGATTACAGATACGCAGTATTTT. Protein sequence: CASSYSSVRITDTQYF.

This clonotype showed up many times. This chain connects TRBV2 to TRBJ2-1, with D unresolved. Trimming removed 6 bases at V and 0 bases at J, with 12 bases between. The CDR3 spans 15 residues. Germline values: CDR1 SNHLY, CDR2 FYNNEI. CDR3 in DNA: TGTGCCAGCAGATGGCAAATAAGCTCCTACAATGAGCAGTTCTTC. Amino acid sequence: CASRWQISSYNEQFF.

The table lists this clonotype with a few counts. This rearrangement joins TRBV12-3 or TRBV12-4 to TRBJ1-2; D call uncertain. V lost 4 bases and J lost 13, with 7 bases in between. This CDR3 has 9 amino acids. The chain's CDR3 is CASSSPFTF. The CDR3 coding sequence is TGTGCCAGCAGTTCGCCCTTCACCTTC.

About this clonotype itself: This could be a read error, since a much larger clone is one nucleotide away. CDR3 loop: CASSSEAALTYEQYF. The CDR3, as DNA: TGCGCCAGCAGTTCGGAAGCCGCCCTTACCTACGAGCAGTACTTC. The chain uses TRBV10-2 and TRBJ2-7, with D unresolved. The V end was cut by 5 bases, the J end by 2 bases, with 16 bases between. The CDR3 is 15 residues long. Looked up from germline, CDR1 is WSHSY and CDR2 is SAAADI.

This clonotype was counted between two and nine times. V and J are TRBV7-6 and TRBJ2-1; TRBD2 agrees at 9 bases. V gave up 7 bases and J gave up 6 bases; unmatched junction bases: 4. Germline values: CDR1 SGHVS, CDR2 FNYEAQ. The CDR3 covers 13 residues. CDR3: CASMGGRANEQFF. The CDR3 coding sequence is TGTGCCAGCATGGGCGGGAGGGCCAATGAGCAGTTCTTC.

The chain is built from TRBV12-3 or TRBV12-4 and TRBJ2-1; 12 nucleotides match TRBD2. This CDR3 is 15 amino acids long. The V and J ends lost 6 bases and 7 bases, in that order; junction bases with no gene match: 7. This CDR3 reads CASRGGLAGPNEQFF. CDR3 sequence (DNA): TGTGCCAGCAGGGGCGGACTAGCGGGGCCTAATGAGCAGTTCTTC.

This clonotype has only a few counts. The chain employs TRBV6-4 and TRBJ2-3, with D unresolved. The CDR3 runs to 8 residues. From germline, CDR1 is MRHNA and CDR2 SNTAGT. The CDR3 region is CAPDTQYF. The DNA for the CDR3 is TGTGCGCCGGATACGCAGTATTTT.

The chain employs TRBV12-3 or TRBV12-4 and TRBJ2-1; 8 bases map to TRBD2. This CDR3 comprises 15 residues. The junction had 12 bases not matched to a gene; V was cut back by 11 bases and J by 3 bases. DNA of the CDR3: TGTGCCTCGAGGGGTGAGCGGGAGAACTACAATGAGCAGTTCTTC. Translation: CASRGERENYNEQFF.

V usage is TRBV7-9 and J usage is TRBJ1-2, with 7 nucleotides matching TRBD1. Per the germline V gene, CDR1 is SEHNR and CDR2 is FQNEAQ (reference sequence). The ends lost 5 bases at V and 0 bases at J; junction bases unmatched: 12. This CDR3 is built from 17 residues. Written as DNA, the CDR3 is TGTGCCAGCAGCCCGTGGGACAGCGCCTCAGCTAACTATGGCTACACCTTC. Its protein is CASSPWDSASANYGYTF.

This clonotype has at least ten counts. The CDR3 bases are TGTGCCAGCAGTTCTATGGGGCCCCAGCATTTT. As protein: CASSSMGPQHF. This chain uses TRBV12-3 or TRBV12-4 with TRBJ1-5, with D uncertain. The CDR3 runs 11 residues. The ends were cut back, 4 bases at V and 9 bases at J, with 7 bases in the middle.

This clonotype turned up a few times. The V call is TRBV27, the J call TRBJ2-3, with 10 bases identical to TRBD1. The CDR3 length is 16 residues. The V and J ends lost 0 bases and 2 bases, in that order; junction bases with no gene match: 2. Per the germline V gene, CDR1 is MNHEY and CDR2 is SMNVEV (reference sequence). CDR3 in amino acids: CASSLSGTGVTDTQYF. The DNA for the CDR3 is TGTGCCAGCAGTTTATCCGGGACAGGGGTCACAGATACGCAGTATTTT.